The T cell receptor (beta chain) described here comes from a study of T-cell reconstitution after alpha-beta-depleted transplantation in children. Preparing the TCRbeta library involved the use of unique molecular identifiers. MiXCR was run by TCRdb on the PCR reads, yielding one entry per CDR3 protein. This table holds some 590,000 distinct CDR3 sequences, roughly a tenth found once. The V and J ends lost 6 bases and 5 bases respectively, with 14 bases between them. Germline loops: CDR1 DFQATT, CDR2 SNEGSKA (reference sequence). The CDR3 has 13 residues. The rearrangement joins TRBV20-1 to TRBJ2-4; D may correspond to TRBD1 or TRBD2 (6 bases each). The material sequenced was PBMCs from the stem cell graft donor, taken from the stem cell graft. This clonotype was obtained from a human donor who donated a stem cell graft to a child with acute myeloid leukemia. The chain's CDR3 is CSALEGGENIQYF. CDR3 coding DNA: TGCAGTGCCTTGGAGGGGGGCGAAAACATTCAGTACTTC.